This TCR beta chain came from a study of graft-versus-host responses after intestinal transplantation. Study-wide context: Multivisceral, liver-intestinal, or isolated intestinal transplants were received by the recipients. Every recipient had anti-thymocyte globulin induction and approximately three years of tacrolimus plus steroids. General study points: Investigators detected GvH clones in recipient marrow, with some emerging earlier in ileum or blood.

The germline gives CDR1 GTSNPN, CDR2 SVGIG (reference sequence). V trimming: 3 bases; J trimming: 3 bases; junction bases outside the gene matches: 5. The CDR3 sequence is 14 residues long. Note on this clone: What it recognizes is unknown.

Method: immunoSEQ multiplex PCR; TCRdb's copy keeps in-frame clones and lacks some. The sample has tens of thousands of clones, 90% to 95% seen once. The TCR was taken from a human donor who received an intestinal transplant. Source: unstimulated CD8+ T cells sorted from spleen or lymph node cells, taken before intestinal transplant. This chain uses TRBV30 with TRBJ2-7, with 10 nucleotides matching TRBD1. The CDR3: CAWRKGQGLYEQYF. The CDR3 DNA follows: TGTGCCTGGAGGAAGGGACAGGGGCTCTACGAGCAGTACTTC.